Sequencing of this T cell receptor beta chain was carried out in a study of T cell changes during pregnancy in multiple sclerosis. The CDR3 runs 13 residues. Losses at the gene ends were 9 bases for V and 6 bases for J; bases not matched to a gene: 4. Germline V gene sequence: CDR1 LNHDA, CDR2 SQIVND (reference sequence). Here immunoSEQ multiplex PCR was the method, and the copy in TCRdb shows in-frame clones only, minus some. Seen here are some 73,000 clones, roughly 92% observed once, and the top ten hold 2.8%. V gene TRBV19 combines with J gene TRBJ2-1; TRBD1 aligns across 11 bases. This material consisted of peripheral blood, taken in the third trimester of pregnancy. The TCR sequence derives from a female donor in good health, enrolled as a control in a pregnancy study. CDR3: CASSDRGPNEQFF. The CDR3 DNA reads as TGTGCCAGCTCGGACAGGGGGCCCAATGAGCAGTTCTTC.